This T cell receptor beta chain was observed in a study of yellow fever vaccine responses in identical twins. The length of the CDR3 is 14 residues. J lost 2 bases, V lost 3 bases, and 2 bases had no gene match. CDR1 SGHRS and CDR2 YFSETQ come from the germline V gene. General study findings and limits: Twins reportedly appeared to share part of their vaccine T cell response while keeping part individual.

This clonotype was found a few times. The antigen remains unidentified. TCRdb processed the RT-PCR reads anew with MiXCR; each CDR3 protein has one entry. This sample carries 30,000 to 40,000 distinct CDR3 sequences, about 63% of them seen once, and the ten largest clones take about 4.5%. The input for sequencing was T cells from blood (PBMCs), unsorted or a sorted subset (not recorded which), taken before or after yellow fever vaccination (not recorded which). V gene TRBV5-1 combines with J gene TRBJ1-3, with 7 positions matching TRBD1. This clonotype was sampled from a woman between 18 and 29 years old who received the yellow fever vaccine. The CDR3 sequence is CASSWDSAGNTIYF. The DNA of the CDR3 is TGCGCCAGCAGCTGGGACAGTGCTGGAAACACCATATATTTT.